A selection of T cell receptor beta chains follows, all from one sample in a study of monozygotic twins with inflammatory bowel disease. From the 5' RACE reads, TCRdb lists one entry per CDR3 protein and no DNA. The sample holds more than 95,000 distinct CDR3 sequences. The sequencing sample was made of blood. The receptors shown here come from a human donor with ulcerative colitis or Crohn's disease, or a healthy co-twin of an affected twin (not recorded which). The CDR3 runs from the conserved cysteine through the conserved F or W. Clone size is not always given. Where it is, it says once, few, many or a class for expanded clones.

j_call | v_call | cdr3_length | clone_size | cdr3_aa
TRBJ1-5 | TRBV4-3 | 16 | NA | CASSRDKGQKDQPQHF
TRBJ2-3 | TRBV4-2 | 12 | NA | CASSQVTDTQYF
TRBJ1-2 | TRBV6-2/TRBV6-3 | 15 | NA | CASRPGTVNLYGYTF
TRBJ1-5 | TRBV3-1 | 12 | NA | CASSQRDQPQHF
TRBJ2-2 | TRBV4-3 | 14 | NA | CASSQMKNTGELFF
TRBJ2-2 | TRBV7-8 | 17 | NA | CASSSTLATANTGELFF
TRBJ1-3 | TRBV18 | 15 | NA | CASSPGRPSGNTIYF
TRBJ1-6 | TRBV5-6 | 14 | NA | CASSFRQTNSPLHF
TRBJ2-7 | TRBV7-9 | 13 | NA | CASSFEGHREQYF
TRBJ2-7 | TRBV3-1 | 16 | NA | CASSQYGVAGAYEQYF
TRBJ1-6 | TRBV4-3 | 13 | NA | CASSQDRLPPLHF
TRBJ1-5 | TRBV4-3 | 14 | NA | CASSQSSSNQPQHF
TRBJ2-2 | TRBV24-1 | 17 | NA | CATSATVQSVFTGELFF
TRBJ2-5 | TRBV1 | 16 | NA | CTSSGLVRGGIETQYF
TRBJ2-7 | TRBV28 | 17 | NA | CASSFSQGTGSFYEQYF
TRBJ2-1 | TRBV10-3 | 13 | NA | CALRADSGNEQFF
TRBJ1-4 | TRBV14 | 15 | NA | CASSLWDRGDEKLFF
TRBJ2-1 | TRBV4-2 | 18 | NA | CASSQEGLRTSPFNEQFF
TRBJ2-1 | TRBV11-2 | 18 | NA | CASSLRSVLAGLYNEQFF
TRBJ1-6 | TRBV14 | 15 | NA | CASSLWTGGDSPLHF
TRBJ2-7 | TRBV12-3/TRBV12-4 | 14 | NA | CASSLGGGSYEQYF
TRBJ2-5 | TRBV24-1 | 14 | NA | CATSDKRGLETQYF
TRBJ1-5 | TRBV7-2 | 13 | NA | CASRRGSEGPQHF
TRBJ1-5 | TRBV20-1 | 15 | NA | CSARLTGRLNQPQHF
TRBJ1-1 | TRBV5-4 | 16 | NA | CASSTQGRGMNTEAFF
TRBJ1-1 | TRBV5-1 | 14 | NA | CASSGGTGGTEAFF
TRBJ2-4 | TRBV7-8 | 14 | NA | CASSLRVPKNIQYF
TRBJ2-1 | TRBV29-1 | 11 | medium-sized | CSVVGDNEQFF
TRBJ2-5 | TRBV10-3 | 12 | NA | CAISSSVETQYF
TRBJ2-1 | TRBV5-4 | 15 | NA | CASSPGEGIPHEQFF
TRBJ2-5 | TRBV5-1 | 15 | NA | CASSGTLQGAETQYF
TRBJ1-6 | TRBV6-1 | 15 | NA | CATGTVEFNNSPLHF
TRBJ2-7 | TRBV5-1 | 15 | NA | CASSLGTGGGYEQYF
TRBJ2-7 | TRBV5-6 | 13 | NA | CASSGRLAYEQYF
TRBJ2-3 | TRBV5-6 | 15 | NA | CASSRVAGGGDTQYF
TRBJ1-2 | TRBV12-3/TRBV12-4 | 12 | NA | CASRSRGFGYTF
TRBJ2-5 | TRBV10-3 | 13 | NA | CAIRAGQGETQYF
TRBJ2-3 | TRBV20-1 | 13 | NA | CSARRGSTDTQYF
TRBJ1-6 | TRBV19 | 15 | NA | CASRSPGTRTSPLHF
TRBJ2-7 | TRBV9 | 14 | NA | CASSVSSGQYEQYF
TRBJ1-2 | TRBV12-3/TRBV12-4 | 17 | NA | CASTPTTGGFVNYGYTF
TRBJ1-5 | TRBV12-3/TRBV12-4 | 13 | NA | CASSAAQGQPQHF
TRBJ2-7 | TRBV20-1 | 13 | NA | CSAQGGDSYEQYF
TRBJ2-7 | TRBV20-1 | 15 | NA | CSVEGRTSGSYEQYF
TRBJ2-1 | TRBV2 | 15 | NA | CASSEPQSSYNEQFF
TRBJ1-3 | TRBV5-1 | 17 | NA | CASSLGATGSSGNTIYF
TRBJ2-1 | TRBV7-3 | 15 | NA | CASSLALAGTGEQFF
TRBJ2-5 | TRBV5-1 | 17 | NA | CASSLEGVPIVLKTQYF
TRBJ2-1 | TRBV20-1 | 14 | NA | CSARIGTRYNEQFF
TRBJ2-4 | TRBV4-3 | 17 | NA | CASSQDGTGGTKNIQYF